This T cell receptor (beta chain) was captured in a study of cytomegalovirus exposure and HLA in healthy donors. The PCR was carried out with 60 Vbeta primers and 13 Jbeta primers. Profiling relied on immunoSEQ multiplex PCR, and the TCRdb table lists in-frame clones only, not all of them. The listing records around 50,000 clones. Trimming stripped 4 bases from V and 4 bases from J, with 14 bases between. The germline gives CDR1 LGHNA, CDR2 YNFKEQ. CDR3 length: 14 residues. This clonotype was obtained from a male donor in good health and CMV-seronegative. Sequenced material: PBMCs. This rearrangement joins TRBV4-2 to TRBJ2-7, with D perhaps matching TRBD1 (6 bases). CDR3 nucleotides: TGTGCCAGCAGCCCGGATCCACAGGGATACGAGCAGTACTTC. This codes for CASSPDPQGYEQYF.